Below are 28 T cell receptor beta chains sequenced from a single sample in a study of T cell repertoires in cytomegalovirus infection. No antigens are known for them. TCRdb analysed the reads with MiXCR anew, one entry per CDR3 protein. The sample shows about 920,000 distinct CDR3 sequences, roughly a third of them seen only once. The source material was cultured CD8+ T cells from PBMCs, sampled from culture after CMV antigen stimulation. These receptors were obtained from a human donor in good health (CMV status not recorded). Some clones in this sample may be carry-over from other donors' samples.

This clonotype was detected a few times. The CDR3 sequence: CASSYWRRVGYGYTF. CDR3 nucleotides: TGTGCCAGCAGCTATTGGCGGCGGGTTGGCTATGGCTACACCTTC. The chain uses TRBV13 and TRBJ1-2, with unresolved D. The germline CDR1 and CDR2 sequences are PRHDT and FYEKMQ (reference sequence). V lost 4 bases to trimming and J lost 4 bases, with 16 bases between them. The CDR3 extends over 15 amino acids.

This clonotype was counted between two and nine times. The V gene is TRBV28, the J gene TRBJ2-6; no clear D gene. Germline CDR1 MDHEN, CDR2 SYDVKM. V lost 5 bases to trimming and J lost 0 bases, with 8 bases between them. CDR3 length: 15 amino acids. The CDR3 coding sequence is TGTGCCAGCAGTGCTGATTACTCTGGGGCCAACGTCCTGACTTTC. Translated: CASSADYSGANVLTF.

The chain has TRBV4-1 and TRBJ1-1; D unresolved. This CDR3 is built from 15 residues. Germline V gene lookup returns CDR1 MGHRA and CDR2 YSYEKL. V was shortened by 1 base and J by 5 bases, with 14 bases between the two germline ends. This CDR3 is CASSQAPSGLTEAFF. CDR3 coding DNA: TGCGCCAGCAGCCAAGCCCCAAGTGGTTTAACTGAAGCTTTCTTT.

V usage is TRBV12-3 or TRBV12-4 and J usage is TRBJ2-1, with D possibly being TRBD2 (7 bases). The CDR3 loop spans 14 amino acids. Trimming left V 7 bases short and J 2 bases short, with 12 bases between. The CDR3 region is CASIRGAAYNEQFF. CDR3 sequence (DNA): TGTGCCAGCATACGGGGGGCCGCCTACAATGAGCAGTTCTTC.

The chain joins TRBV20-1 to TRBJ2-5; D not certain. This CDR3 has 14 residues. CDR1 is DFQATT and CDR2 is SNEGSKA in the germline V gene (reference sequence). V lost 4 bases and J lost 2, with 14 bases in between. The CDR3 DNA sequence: TGCAGTGCTAACCCCGCTAGGGAACAAGAGACCCAGTACTTC. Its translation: CSANPAREQETQYF.

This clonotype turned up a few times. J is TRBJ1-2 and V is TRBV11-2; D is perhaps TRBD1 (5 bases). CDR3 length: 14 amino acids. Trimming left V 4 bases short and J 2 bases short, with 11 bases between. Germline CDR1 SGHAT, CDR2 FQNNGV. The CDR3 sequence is CASSSYGANYGYTF. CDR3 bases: TGTGCCAGCAGCTCATACGGGGCGAACTATGGCTACACCTTC.

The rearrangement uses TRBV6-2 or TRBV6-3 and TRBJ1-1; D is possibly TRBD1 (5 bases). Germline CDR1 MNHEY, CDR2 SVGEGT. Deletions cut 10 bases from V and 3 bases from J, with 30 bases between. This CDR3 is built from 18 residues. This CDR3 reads CATRSIRITAQGDTEAFF. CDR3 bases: TGTGCCACCCGTTCCATCCGCATAACGGCCCAAGGGGACACTGAAGCTTTCTTT.

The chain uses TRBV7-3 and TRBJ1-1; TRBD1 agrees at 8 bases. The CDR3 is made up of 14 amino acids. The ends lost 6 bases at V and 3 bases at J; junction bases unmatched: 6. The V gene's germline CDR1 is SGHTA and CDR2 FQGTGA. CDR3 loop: CASRPTGEDTEAFF. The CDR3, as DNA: TGTGCCAGCAGACCGACAGGGGAGGACACTGAAGCTTTCTTT.

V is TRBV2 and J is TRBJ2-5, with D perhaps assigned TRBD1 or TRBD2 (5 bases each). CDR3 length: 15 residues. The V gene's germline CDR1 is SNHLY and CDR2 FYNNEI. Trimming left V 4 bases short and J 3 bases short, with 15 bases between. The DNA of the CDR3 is TGTGCCAGCAGTGGGGGCCCTGTGGGGGAAGAGACCCAGTACTTC. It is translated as CASSGGPVGEETQYF.

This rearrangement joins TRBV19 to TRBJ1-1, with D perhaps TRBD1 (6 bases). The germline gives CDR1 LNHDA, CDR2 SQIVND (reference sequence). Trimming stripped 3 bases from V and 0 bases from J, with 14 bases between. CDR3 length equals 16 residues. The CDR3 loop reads CASSMLPGQLNTEAFF. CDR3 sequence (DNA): TGTGCCAGTAGTATGCTCCCCGGACAGCTGAACACTGAAGCTTTCTTT.

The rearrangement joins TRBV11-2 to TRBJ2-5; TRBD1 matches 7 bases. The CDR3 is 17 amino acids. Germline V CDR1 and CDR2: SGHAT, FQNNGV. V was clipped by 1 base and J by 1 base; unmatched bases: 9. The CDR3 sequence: CASSLATYGTAQETQYF. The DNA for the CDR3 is TGTGCCAGCAGCTTAGCGACTTACGGGACAGCCCAAGAGACCCAGTACTTC.

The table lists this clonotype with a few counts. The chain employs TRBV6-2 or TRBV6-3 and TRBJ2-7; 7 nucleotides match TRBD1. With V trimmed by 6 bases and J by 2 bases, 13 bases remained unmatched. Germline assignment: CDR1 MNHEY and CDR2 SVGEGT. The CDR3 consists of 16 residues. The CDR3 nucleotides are TGTGCCAGCAGCCTCGGGACAGATTATTGGGCCTACGAGCAGTACGTC. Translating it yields CASSLGTDYWAYEQYV.

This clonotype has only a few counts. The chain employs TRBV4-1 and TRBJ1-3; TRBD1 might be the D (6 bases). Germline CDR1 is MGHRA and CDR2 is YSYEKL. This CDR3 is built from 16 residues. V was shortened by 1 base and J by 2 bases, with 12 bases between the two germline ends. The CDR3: CASSQGGGRAGNTIYF. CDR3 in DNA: TGCGCCAGCAGCCAAGGAGGGGGGCGGGCTGGAAACACCATATATTTT.

CDR3 nucleotides: TGTGCCAGCAGTTACGGCGCGGTCCAATCCGAGCAGTACTTC. This translates into CASSYGAVQSEQYF. The chain is built from TRBV6-5 and TRBJ2-7, with D hard to call. The V gene lost 2 bases and the J gene lost 6 bases, with 14 bases spanning the gap. The length of the CDR3 is 14 residues. Germline assignment: CDR1 MNHEY and CDR2 SVGAGI.

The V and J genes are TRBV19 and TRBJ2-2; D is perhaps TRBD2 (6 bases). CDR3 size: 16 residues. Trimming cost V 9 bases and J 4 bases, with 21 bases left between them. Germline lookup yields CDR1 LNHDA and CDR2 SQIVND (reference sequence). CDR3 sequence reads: CASRTLPEGLTGELFF. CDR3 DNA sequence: TGTGCCAGCCGGACCCTACCAGAGGGACTCACCGGGGAGCTGTTTTTT.

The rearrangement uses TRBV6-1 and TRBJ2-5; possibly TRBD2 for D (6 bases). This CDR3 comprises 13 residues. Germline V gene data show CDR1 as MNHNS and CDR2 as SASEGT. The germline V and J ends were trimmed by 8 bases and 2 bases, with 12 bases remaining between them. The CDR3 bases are TGTGCCAGCCAACAGGAGGGTCAAGAGACCCAGTACTTC. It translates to CASQQEGQETQYF.

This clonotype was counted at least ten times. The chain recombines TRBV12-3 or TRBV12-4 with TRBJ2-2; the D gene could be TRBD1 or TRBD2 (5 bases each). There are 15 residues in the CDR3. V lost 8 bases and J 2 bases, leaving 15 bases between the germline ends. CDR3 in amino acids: CASFPSGPNTGELFF. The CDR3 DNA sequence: TGTGCCAGCTTTCCTTCGGGGCCAAACACCGGGGAGCTGTTTTTT.

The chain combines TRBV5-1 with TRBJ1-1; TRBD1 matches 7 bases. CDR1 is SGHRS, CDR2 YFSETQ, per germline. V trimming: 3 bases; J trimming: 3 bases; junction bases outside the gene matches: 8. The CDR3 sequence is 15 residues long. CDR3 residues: CASSSRQGRDTEAFF. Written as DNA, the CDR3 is TGCGCCAGCAGCTCACGACAGGGTCGGGACACTGAAGCTTTCTTT.

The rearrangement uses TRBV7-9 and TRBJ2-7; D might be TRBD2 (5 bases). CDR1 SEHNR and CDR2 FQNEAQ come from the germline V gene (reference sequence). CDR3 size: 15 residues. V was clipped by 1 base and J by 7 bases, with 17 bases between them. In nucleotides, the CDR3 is TGTGCCAGCAGCTTAGGAGGGCTCCCCCGAGGAGAGCAGTACTTC. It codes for CASSLGGLPRGEQYF.

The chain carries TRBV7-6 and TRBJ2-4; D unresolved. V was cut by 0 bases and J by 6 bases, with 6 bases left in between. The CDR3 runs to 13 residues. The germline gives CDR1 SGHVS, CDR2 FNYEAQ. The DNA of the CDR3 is TGTGCCAGCAGCTTAGCGCCCCTAAACATTCAGTACTTC. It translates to CASSLAPLNIQYF.

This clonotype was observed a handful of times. The DNA for the CDR3 is TGTGCCAGCAGCTTAAGCGGGGGCCCTAGCACAGATACGCAGTATTTT. Amino acids: CASSLSGGPSTDTQYF. The chain carries TRBV7-6 and TRBJ2-3, with 8 bases aligning to TRBD2. The CDR3 runs 16 residues. Germline V gene lookup returns CDR1 SGHVS and CDR2 FNYEAQ. The J segment lost 0 bases and the V segment lost 2 bases, leaving 4 bases of the junction unmatched.

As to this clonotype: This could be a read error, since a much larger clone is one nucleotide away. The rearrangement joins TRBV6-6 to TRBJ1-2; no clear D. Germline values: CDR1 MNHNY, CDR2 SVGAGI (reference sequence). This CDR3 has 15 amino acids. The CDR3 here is CVSGFAAGPNYGYTF. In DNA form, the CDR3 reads TGTGTCAGCGGTTTCGCCGCAGGACCTAACTATGGCTACACCTTC.

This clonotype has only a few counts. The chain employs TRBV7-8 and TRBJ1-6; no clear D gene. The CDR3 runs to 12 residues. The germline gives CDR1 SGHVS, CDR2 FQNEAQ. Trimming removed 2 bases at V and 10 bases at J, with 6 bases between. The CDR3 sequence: CASSLQESPLHF. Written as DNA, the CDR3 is TGTGCCAGCAGCTTACAGGAGTCACCCCTCCACTTT.

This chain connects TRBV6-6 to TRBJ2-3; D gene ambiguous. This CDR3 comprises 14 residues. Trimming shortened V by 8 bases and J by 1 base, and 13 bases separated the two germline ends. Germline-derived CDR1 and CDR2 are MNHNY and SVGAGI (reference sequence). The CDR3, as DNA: TGTGCCAGCGGCCCCGGCGGACGCACAGATACGCAGTATTTT. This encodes CASGPGGRTDTQYF.

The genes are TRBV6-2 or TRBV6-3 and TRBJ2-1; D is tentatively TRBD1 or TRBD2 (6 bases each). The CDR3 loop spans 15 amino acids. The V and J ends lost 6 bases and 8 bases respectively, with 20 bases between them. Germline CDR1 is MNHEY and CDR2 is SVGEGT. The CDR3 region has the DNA TGTGCCAGCAGCCGTAGGGGGGTCGCACGGGATGAGCAGTTCTTC. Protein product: CASSRRGVARDEQFF.

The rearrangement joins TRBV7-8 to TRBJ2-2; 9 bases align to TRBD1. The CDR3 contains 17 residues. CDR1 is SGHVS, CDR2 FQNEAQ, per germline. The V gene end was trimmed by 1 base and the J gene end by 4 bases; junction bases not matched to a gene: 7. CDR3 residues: CASSLGGTGKSTGELFF. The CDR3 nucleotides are TGTGCCAGCAGCTTAGGTGGGACAGGGAAGAGCACCGGGGAGCTGTTTTTT.

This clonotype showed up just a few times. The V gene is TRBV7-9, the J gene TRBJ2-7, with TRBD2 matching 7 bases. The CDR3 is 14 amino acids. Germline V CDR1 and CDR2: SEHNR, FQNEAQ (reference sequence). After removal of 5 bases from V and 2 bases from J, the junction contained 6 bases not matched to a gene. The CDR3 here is CASSPTSDPYEQYF. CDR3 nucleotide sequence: TGTGCCAGCAGCCCTACTAGCGACCCCTACGAGCAGTACTTC.

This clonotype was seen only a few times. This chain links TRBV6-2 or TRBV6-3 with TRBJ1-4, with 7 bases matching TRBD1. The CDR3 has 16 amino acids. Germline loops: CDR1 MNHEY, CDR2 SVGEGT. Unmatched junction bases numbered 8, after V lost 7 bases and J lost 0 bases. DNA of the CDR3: TGTGCCAGCAAAACGGACAGGACAGCAACTAATGAAAAACTGTTTTTT. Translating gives CASKTDRTATNEKLFF.